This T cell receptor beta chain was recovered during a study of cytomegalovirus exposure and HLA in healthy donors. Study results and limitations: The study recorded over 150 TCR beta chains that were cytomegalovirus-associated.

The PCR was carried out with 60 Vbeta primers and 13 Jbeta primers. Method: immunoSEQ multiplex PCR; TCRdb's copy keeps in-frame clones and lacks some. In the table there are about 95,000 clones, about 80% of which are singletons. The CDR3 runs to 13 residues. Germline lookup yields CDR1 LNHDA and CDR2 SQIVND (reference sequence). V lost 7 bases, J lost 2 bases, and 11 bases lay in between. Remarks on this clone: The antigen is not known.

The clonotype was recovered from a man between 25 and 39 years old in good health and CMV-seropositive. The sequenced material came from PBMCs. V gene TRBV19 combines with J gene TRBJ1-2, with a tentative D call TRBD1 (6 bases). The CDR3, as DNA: TGTGCCAGTAAACGGACAGAAAACTATGGCTACACCTTC. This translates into CASKRTENYGYTF.